A selection of T cell receptor beta chains follows, all from one sample in a study of shared clonotypes between healthy human individuals. Assay used: immunoSEQ multiplex PCR; TCRdb lists only in-frame clones, some missing. Among 2,100,000 or so clones listed, 90% to 97% were seen once. What was sequenced was naive CD4+ T cells sorted from blood. The source is a man between 18 and 35 years old in good health. Each CDR3 is given with its conserved first and last residue.

>15|TRBV18
CASSILAGATDTQYF
>16|TRBV4-3
CASSQHRDRNINEQFF
>15|TRBV10-3
CAISESVGGHATQYF
>14|TRBV2
CASRIQANTGELFF
>12|TRBV2
CASSLPGGGYTF
>18|TRBV4-1
CASSQGSLAGGAQETQYF
>12|TRBV7-2
CASSLYGGTIYF
>15|TRBV5-4
CASSLYSGSYNEQFF
>14|TRBV5-1
CASSSKTVNTEAFF
>12|TRBV30
CAWSPVGQPQHF
>13|TRBV5-1
CASKDSNQETQYF
>14|TRBV28
CASSATLRGNTIYF
>15|TRBV6-6
CASIPSRAGNTEAFF
>12|TRBV6-5
CASKDSTDTQYF
>14|TRBV6-5
CASSYAGPSSAQHF
>15|TRBV5-4
CASNSGSSSGNEQFF
>13|TRBV6-5
CASSLAGSTEAFF
>13|TRBV7-2
CASSYGHKETQYF
>14|TRBV5-1
CASSLVVGNYEQYF
>12|TRBV30
CAWTRTNSPLHF
>16|TRBV28
CASSQALGTGYQPQHF
>15|TRBV7-3
CASRLHPGANYGYTF
>14|TRBV5-6
CASSLIGSSYEQYF
>13|TRBV5-4
CASSLSLNYGYTF
>15|TRBV6-1
CASSDGTASTDTQYF
>16|TRBV7-9
CASSSVTGTGVSGYTF
>14|TRBV5-1
CASSLDRGVREQYF
>17|TRBV10-1
CASSESELGSSYNEQFF
>15|TRBV5-1
CASSLSGLAGREQYF
>15|TRBV27
CASSFNQGLGEKLFF
>15|TRBV6-1
CASGGPGQATYEQYF
>13|TRBV18
CASSAGVARGYTF
>12|TRBV5-1
CASSASGYEQYF
>13|TRBV7-9
CASSLAGGRPQYF
>16|TRBV5-4
CASSVVRGWNTGELFF
>13|TRBV10-3
CAILGQGADGAFF
>18|TRBV7-2
CASSLALTGVLSNYGYTF
>14|TRBV6-1
CASRVKTGNTEAFF
>15|TRBV4-3
CASSQTPGGKETQYF
>15|TRBV30
CAWSKQTGTGTEAFF
>11|TRBV10-3
CAISQGHEQYF
>13|TRBV7-9
CASSKKGPYGYTF
>15|TRBV15
CATSRDRDRRKGYTF
>13|TRBV18
CASSPDQGREQYF
>12|TRBV7-2
CASSLSSYEQYF
>14|TRBV11-3
CASSLESSYNEQFF
>11|TRBV20-1
CSALGDTEAFF
>14|TRBV28
CASSSPRATAEAFF
>16|TRBV5-1
CASSGRDRGAGETQYF
>14|TRBV11-2
CASSFTGGTDTQYF
>14|TRBV30
CAWSWPGSPTMEYF